This T cell receptor (beta chain) comes out of a study of blood T cell repertoires in COVID-19. The overall study: Samples came from the United States, Italy and Spain, spanning acute and convalescent COVID-19. PBMCs, B-cell-depleted T cells, or T cells provided the cDNA or gDNA that made up the material.

The authors' processing: Quantification of nucleated cells was approximated via reference gene primer amplification. The table came from immunoSEQ multiplex PCR; TCRdb's copy has only in-frame clones and leaves some out. V and J calls and clone size are as listed in that table; D and trimming were resolved from the DNA. The sample lists roughly 350,000 clones, approximately 90% occurring once. V was shortened by 1 base and J by 9 bases, with 7 bases between the two germline ends. The CDR3 runs to 12 residues. Germline CDR1 PRHDT, CDR2 FYEKMQ (reference sequence). The chain has TRBV13 and TRBJ2-1, with D tentatively TRBD2 (5 bases). This sequence originates from a woman aged 50 to 65 with active or convalescent COVID-19. The sample comprised peripheral blood. As DNA, the CDR3 is TGTGCCAGCAGCTTAGAAGGGAGTGAGCAGTTCTTC. Amino acid sequence: CASSLEGSEQFF.